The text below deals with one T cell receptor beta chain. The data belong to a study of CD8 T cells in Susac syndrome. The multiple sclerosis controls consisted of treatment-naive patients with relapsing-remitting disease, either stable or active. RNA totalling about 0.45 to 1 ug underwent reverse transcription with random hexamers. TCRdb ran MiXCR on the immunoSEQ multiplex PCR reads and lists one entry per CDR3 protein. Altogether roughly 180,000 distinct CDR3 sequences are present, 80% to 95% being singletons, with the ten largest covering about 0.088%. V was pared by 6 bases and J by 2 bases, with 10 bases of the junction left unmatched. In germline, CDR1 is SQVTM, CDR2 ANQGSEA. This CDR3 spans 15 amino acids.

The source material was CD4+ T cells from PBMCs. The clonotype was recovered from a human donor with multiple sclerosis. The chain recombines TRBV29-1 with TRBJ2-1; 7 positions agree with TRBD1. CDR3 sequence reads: CSVGATGQTYNEQFF. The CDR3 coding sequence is TGCAGCGTGGGGGCAACGGGACAGACCTACAATGAGCAGTTCTTC.